The clone carrying this T cell receptor beta chain was detected once. Its target is not known. This specimen comes from a study of blood T cells in healthy people across ages. Study results and caveats: Estimated diversity, derived from one million T cells, was regarded as an underestimate.

A second PCR, run for roughly 7 to 11 cycles, used a sample-barcoded 5' primer plus a J-beta primer mix. TCRdb recomputed calls from the 5' RACE reads with MiXCR, one row per CDR3 protein. The sample carries roughly 2 million distinct CDR3 sequences, less than 50% recorded once. The ends were cut back, 7 bases at V and 7 bases at J, with 11 bases in the middle. Per germline, CDR1 MDHEN and CDR2 SYDVKM. CDR3 length equals 12 residues. Material for sequencing was blood. The genes are TRBV28 and TRBJ2-1; no reliable D call. The sequence was obtained from a middle-aged woman in good health. CDR3 region: CASTPLSNEQFF. CDR3 DNA: TGTGCCAGCACCCCCTTAAGTAATGAGCAGTTCTTC.